Sequencing of this T cell receptor beta chain was carried out in a study of human T cells and chemical hapten exposure. V was pared by 1 base and J by 8 bases, with 10 bases between. Per the germline V gene, CDR1 is SGDLS and CDR2 is YYNGEE. The CDR3 is 13 residues long. The study used a library that attached unique molecular identifiers to individual cDNA molecules. TCRdb fed the RACE reads into MiXCR, producing one record per CDR3 protein. The sample yields fewer than 200,000 distinct CDR3 sequences, about a quarter seen once. Specified time point: patch test 3, about 24 weeks after DPC sensitization. The treatment denotes: therapeutic diphenylcyclopropenone sensitization with weekly scalp DPC. Drawing of blood took place ahead of applying each patch test. Alopecia patients, 18 to 70 years old and DPC-suitable, served as donors.

Sequencing used whole blood, obtained in connection with sensitization to the hapten diphenylcyclopropenone (DPC). This sequence joins TRBV9 and TRBJ2-1; D gene unclear. This receptor was obtained from a woman younger than 35 with alopecia areata. Some clones in this sample may be carry-over from other donors' samples. The CDR3 is CASSVRPVDEQFF. CDR3 nucleotide sequence: TGTGCCAGCAGCGTACGACCTGTCGATGAGCAGTTCTTC.